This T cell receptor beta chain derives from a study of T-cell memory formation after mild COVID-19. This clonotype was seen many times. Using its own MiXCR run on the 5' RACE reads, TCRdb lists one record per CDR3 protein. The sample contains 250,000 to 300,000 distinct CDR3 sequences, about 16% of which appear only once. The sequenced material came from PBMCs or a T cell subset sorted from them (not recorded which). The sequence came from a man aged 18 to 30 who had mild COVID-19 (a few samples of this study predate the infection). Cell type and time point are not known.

CDR3 sequence reads: CSVEGGDDAKNIQYF. CDR3 nucleotides: TGCAGCGTTGAAGGCGGGGACGATGCCAAAAACATTCAGTACTTC. The chain uses TRBV29-1 and TRBJ2-4; D might be TRBD2 (6 bases). There are 15 residues in the CDR3. From germline, CDR1 is SQVTM and CDR2 ANQGSEA. With 1 base removed from V and 1 base from J, the gap between germline ends came to 11 bases.